This T cell receptor (beta chain) originates from a study of T cell responses to AZD1222 COVID-19 vaccine. Assay used: immunoSEQ multiplex PCR; TCRdb lists only in-frame clones, some missing. This table has roughly 150,000 clones, 80% to 95% appearing once. The CDR3 length is 14 residues. Germline CDR1 MNHEY, CDR2 SMNVEV (reference sequence). Trimming at V came to 7 bases and at J to 8 bases, leaving 7 bases not matched to a gene. The sequenced sample was peripheral blood, obtained 28 days after the second AZD1222 dose. The receptor's source is an adult who received the AZD1222 COVID-19 vaccine. The V and J genes are TRBV27 and TRBJ1-6; the match to TRBD1 covers 8 bases. CDR3 region: CASTPDRDDSPLHF. Written as DNA, the CDR3 is TGTGCCAGCACCCCGGACAGGGATGATTCACCCCTCCACTTT.